This T cell receptor beta chain came from a study of beta chain features in type 1 diabetes. Study observations and caveats: PCR might preferentially amplify shorter templates, equally in patients and controls. Patients with Type 1 diabetes showed moderately but significantly shorter TCRB CDR3s in all four CD4+ subsets. VDJ junctions sequenced from type 1 diabetes patients showed fewer insertions and more deletions.

The sequenced template was cDNA made from the entire isolated RNA. Sequenced by immunoSEQ multiplex PCR; TCRdb stores in-frame clones only, minus some. The profile shows around 25,000 clones, around 68% of them singletons. A note on this clone: Its specificity is unknown.

Germline-derived CDR1 and CDR2 are ENHRY and SYGVKD. The V and J ends lost 6 bases and 2 bases, in that order; junction bases with no gene match: 5. CDR3 length: 14 amino acids. Sequencing was done on a sample of stem cell memory CD4+ T cells from blood. The clonotype was recovered from a woman in her 40s with type 1 diabetes. The V gene is TRBV10-3, the J gene TRBJ2-7; 9 bases align to TRBD1. The CDR3 protein is CAISLGTGTYEQYF. DNA for the CDR3: TGTGCCATCAGCTTGGGGACAGGGACCTACGAGCAGTACTTC.